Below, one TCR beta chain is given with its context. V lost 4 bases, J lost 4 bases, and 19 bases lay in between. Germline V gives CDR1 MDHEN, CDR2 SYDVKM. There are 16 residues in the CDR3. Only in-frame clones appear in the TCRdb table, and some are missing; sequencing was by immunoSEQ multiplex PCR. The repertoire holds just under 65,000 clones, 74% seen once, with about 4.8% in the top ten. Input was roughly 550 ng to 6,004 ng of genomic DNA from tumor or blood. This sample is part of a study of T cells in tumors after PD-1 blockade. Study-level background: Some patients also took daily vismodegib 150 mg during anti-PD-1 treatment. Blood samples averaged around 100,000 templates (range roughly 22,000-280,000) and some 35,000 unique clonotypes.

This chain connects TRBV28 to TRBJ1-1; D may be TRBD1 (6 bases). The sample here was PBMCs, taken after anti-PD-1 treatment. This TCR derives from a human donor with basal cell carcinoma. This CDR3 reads CASSSLFRTAGTEAFF. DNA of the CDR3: TGTGCCAGCAGTTCACTCTTCCGGACAGCGGGCACTGAAGCTTTCTTT.